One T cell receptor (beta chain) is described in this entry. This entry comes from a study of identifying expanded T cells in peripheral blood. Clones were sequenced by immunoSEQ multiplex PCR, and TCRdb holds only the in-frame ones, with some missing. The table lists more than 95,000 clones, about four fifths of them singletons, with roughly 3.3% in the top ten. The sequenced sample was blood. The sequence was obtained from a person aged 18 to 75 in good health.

The chain's CDR3 is CASSERQGWFAFF. The CDR3 nucleotides are TGTGCCAGCAGCGAACGACAGGGTTGGTTCGCTTTCTTT. This chain joins TRBV7-8 and TRBJ1-1; 7 bases fit TRBD1. The V gene's germline CDR1 is SGHVS and CDR2 FQNEAQ. The CDR3 consists of 13 residues. J was trimmed by 11 bases and V by 5 bases; bases with no gene match: 11.